Each of the 20 T cell receptor beta chains below was sequenced from the same sample in a study of cytomegalovirus exposure and HLA in healthy donors. TCRdb's table, derived via immunoSEQ multiplex PCR, lists solely in-frame clones and lacks some. Here the sample spans about 360,000 clones, roughly 89% being singletons. The sample was PBMCs. These receptors were obtained from a woman aged 18-29 years in good health and CMV-seronegative.

Only a few counts were recorded for this clone. V usage is TRBV6-1 and J usage is TRBJ2-7; no clear D. Germline V gene data show CDR1 as MNHNS and CDR2 as SASEGT. V lost 5 bases and J 7 bases, leaving 9 bases between the germline ends. The CDR3 is 11 residues long. The CDR3 nucleotides read TGTGCCAGCAGTCCCCTAGTGGAGCAGTACTTC. The encoded protein is CASSPLVEQYF.

The chain joins TRBV27 to TRBJ2-2; a weak D match, TRBD1 (5 bases). With 2 bases removed from V and 1 base from J, the gap between germline ends came to 5 bases. The length of the CDR3 is 14 residues. The germline CDR1 and CDR2 sequences are MNHEY and SMNVEV (reference sequence). CDR3 sequence reads: CASSLGQNTGELFF. Here the CDR3 DNA reads TGTGCCAGCAGTTTAGGACAGAACACCGGGGAGCTGTTTTTT.

This clone was picked up a small number of times. The chain uses TRBV28 and TRBJ1-2; 9 bases match TRBD1. The length of the CDR3 is 15 residues. Germline trimming cut 6 bases from V and 4 bases from J; bases unmatched to any gene: 9. Germline assignment: CDR1 MDHEN and CDR2 SYDVKM. The CDR3 region is CASRGATTGGYGYTF. The CDR3 DNA sequence: TGTGCCAGCAGGGGAGCGACGACAGGGGGCTATGGCTACACCTTC.

A few counts support this clone. The chain joins TRBV7-9 to TRBJ2-7; a weak D match, TRBD2 (6 bases). The ends were cut back, 3 bases at V and 0 bases at J, with 9 bases in the middle. Germline loops: CDR1 SEHNR, CDR2 FQNEAQ (reference sequence). The CDR3 length is 14 residues. CDR3 amino acids: CASSLSTSSYEQYF. The CDR3 DNA sequence: TGTGCCAGCAGCTTGTCGACTAGCTCCTACGAGCAGTACTTC.

This chain joins TRBV30 and TRBJ2-5; TRBD2 aligns across 11 bases. Trimming at V came to 5 bases and at J to 5 bases, leaving 22 bases not matched to a gene. Germline V gene sequence: CDR1 GTSNPN, CDR2 SVGIG (reference sequence). The CDR3 length is 19 residues. CDR3 residues: CAWASLLAGDWGVEETQYF. The CDR3 DNA reads TGTGCCTGGGCCTCCTTACTAGCGGGAGATTGGGGGGTGGAGGAGACCCAGTACTTC.

CDR3 protein: CASSLIGTGFGATNYGYTF. In nucleotides, the CDR3 is TGTGCCAGCAGTTTAATAGGGACAGGGTTTGGGGCCACTAACTATGGCTACACCTTC. This chain joins TRBV27 and TRBJ1-2, with 9 bases identical to TRBD1. Unmatched junction bases numbered 13, after V lost 2 bases and J lost 0 bases. The CDR3 loop spans 19 amino acids. Germline V gives CDR1 MNHEY, CDR2 SMNVEV (reference sequence).

The chain couples TRBV4-1 to TRBJ1-2, with 9 bases lining up with TRBD1. The CDR3 totals 16 residues. V was clipped by 0 bases and J by 8 bases; unmatched bases: 10. Per germline, CDR1 MGHRA and CDR2 YSYEKL. The DNA for the CDR3 is TGCGCCAGCAGCCAAGATATTAAGGGACAGGGAAAAGGCTACACCTTC. Its protein product is CASSQDIKGQGKGYTF.

The chain joins TRBV19 to TRBJ1-1, with a possible D match to TRBD1 (5 bases). This CDR3 region has 15 residues. V dropped 7 bases and J dropped 1 base, with 16 bases sitting between them. From germline, CDR1 is LNHDA and CDR2 SQIVND (reference sequence). CDR3 in DNA: TGTGCCAGTACGGATTCCAGGGCTAGGAACACTGAAGCTTTCTTT. Protein product: CASTDSRARNTEAFF.

The chain carries TRBV6-6 and TRBJ1-2; 9 bases agree with TRBD1. The V and J ends lost 5 bases and 7 bases, in that order; junction bases with no gene match: 8. The germline V gene has CDR1 MNHNY and CDR2 SVGAGI (reference sequence). The CDR3 sequence is 14 residues long. CDR3 protein: CASSNLGTGIGYTF. CDR3 DNA sequence: TGTGCCAGCAGTAACTTAGGGACAGGGATTGGCTACACCTTC.

The chain has TRBV28 and TRBJ2-3; 9 nucleotides align to TRBD2. The CDR3 contains 15 residues. The V segment lost 7 bases and the J segment 3 bases; nucleotides outside the gene matches: 8. Looked up from germline, CDR1 is MDHEN and CDR2 is SYDVKM. This chain's CDR3 is CASTIGGLATDTQYF. The DNA of the CDR3 is TGTGCCAGCACTATAGGGGGACTAGCAACAGATACGCAGTATTTT.

V is TRBV2 and J is TRBJ2-1; 7 bases align to TRBD2. The V gene's germline CDR1 is SNHLY and CDR2 FYNNEI. CDR3 length: 11 residues. The ends lost 8 bases at V and 7 bases at J; junction bases unmatched: 2. CDR3 DNA sequence: TGTGCCAGCGGGAGGGATAATGAGCAGTTCTTC. This encodes CASGRDNEQFF.

This clone was observed a single time. The chain recombines TRBV6-4 with TRBJ2-5, with 7 bases fitting TRBD1. The ends lost 3 bases at V and 4 bases at J; junction bases unmatched: 5. CDR3 length: 14 residues. Germline V gives CDR1 MRHNA, CDR2 SNTAGT. The chain's CDR3 is CASSEPTGLETQYF. The CDR3 DNA reads as TGTGCCAGCAGTGAGCCGACAGGGCTAGAGACCCAGTACTTC.

The chain combines TRBV27 with TRBJ2-7; 9 nucleotides line up with TRBD2. Germline CDR1 MNHEY, CDR2 SMNVEV (reference sequence). This CDR3 region has 14 residues. The J segment lost 2 bases and the V segment lost 5 bases, leaving 4 bases of the junction unmatched. The CDR3 protein is CASSLRLAAYEQYF. CDR3 DNA: TGTGCCAGCAGTCTGCGACTAGCGGCCTACGAGCAGTACTTC.

This chain uses TRBV19 with TRBJ1-5; unclear D gene. The CDR3 covers 14 residues. Germline V gene lookup returns CDR1 LNHDA and CDR2 SQIVND (reference sequence). The V end lost 5 bases, the J end lost 0 bases, and 8 bases lay between the germline ends. The CDR3 DNA reads TGTGCCAGTAGTTGGAGCATTAGCAATCAGCCCCAGCATTTT. This gives the protein CASSWSISNQPQHF. Combining the CDR3 with reference TRBV19 and TRBJ1-5 gives the whole variable domain DGGITQSPKYLFRKEGQNVTLSCEQNLNHDAMYWYRQDPGQGLRLIYYSQIVNDFQKGDIAEGYSVSREKKESFPLTVTSAQKNPTAFYLCASSWSISNQPQHFGDGTRLSIL.

A few counts support this clone. This chain uses TRBV28 with TRBJ1-5, with 7 nucleotides matching TRBD1. With 10 bases clipped from V and 4 bases from J, the junction kept 7 bases outside the gene matches. The CDR3 totals 13 residues. Germline lookup yields CDR1 MDHEN and CDR2 SYDVKM. CDR3 sequence reads: CATTDRANQPQHF. The CDR3 DNA reads as TGTGCCACGACCGACAGGGCGAATCAGCCCCAGCATTTT. The full variable domain, in which reference TRBV28 and TRBJ1-5 provide the parts outside the CDR3, is DVKVTQSSRYLVKRTGEKVFLECVQDMDHENMFWYRQDPGLGLRLIYFSYDVKMKEKGDIPEGYSVSREKKERFSLILESASTNQTSMYLCATTDRANQPQHFGDGTRLSIL.

V usage is TRBV7-8 and J usage is TRBJ1-3; TRBD1 matches 7 bases. J gave up 5 bases and V 1 base, and 8 bases lay outside the gene matches. The CDR3 runs 16 residues. Germline CDR1 is SGHVS and CDR2 is FQNEAQ. The CDR3 sequence is CASSLVWAGGRNTIYF. The CDR3 DNA reads as TGTGCCAGCAGCTTAGTATGGGCAGGGGGTAGAAACACCATATATTTT.

The V gene is TRBV4-1, the J gene TRBJ2-6; possible D gene TRBD1, 6 bases. The V gene lost 0 bases and the J gene lost 0 bases, with 12 bases spanning the gap. Germline V gene lookup returns CDR1 MGHRA and CDR2 YSYEKL. The CDR3 length is 18 residues. CDR3 in DNA: TGCGCCAGCAGCCAAGATCCAGGGACACTCTCTGGGGCCAACGTCCTGACTTTC. As protein: CASSQDPGTLSGANVLTF.

The chain links TRBV29-1 to TRBJ1-5; the D gene is possibly TRBD1 (5 bases). Germline assignment: CDR1 SQVTM and CDR2 ANQGSEA. The CDR3 contains 13 residues. Trimming pared 7 bases from V and 4 bases from J, leaving 14 bases between. The CDR3 DNA reads as TGCAGCGCCTGGTCAGGGTTTAATCAGCCCCAGCATTTT. Its protein is CSAWSGFNQPQHF.

The table lists this clone with a count of one. This rearrangement joins TRBV6-6 to TRBJ2-1, with 11 bases lining up with TRBD1. V lost 6 bases to trimming and J lost 7 bases; unmatched junction nucleotides: 5. The CDR3 sequence is 14 residues long. Germline values: CDR1 MNHNY, CDR2 SVGAGI (reference sequence). CDR3 region: CASSPGQGANEQFF. The CDR3 DNA reads as TGTGCCAGCAGCCCCGGACAGGGGGCAAATGAGCAGTTCTTC.

The chain carries TRBV27 and TRBJ2-5, with 7 positions matching TRBD2. The germline gives CDR1 MNHEY, CDR2 SMNVEV (reference sequence). The V gene end was trimmed by 6 bases and the J gene end by 0 bases; junction bases not matched to a gene: 4. CDR3 length: 14 amino acids. CDR3 residues: CASSPTSDQETQYF. CDR3 nucleotide sequence: TGTGCCAGCAGCCCCACTAGCGACCAAGAGACCCAGTACTTC.